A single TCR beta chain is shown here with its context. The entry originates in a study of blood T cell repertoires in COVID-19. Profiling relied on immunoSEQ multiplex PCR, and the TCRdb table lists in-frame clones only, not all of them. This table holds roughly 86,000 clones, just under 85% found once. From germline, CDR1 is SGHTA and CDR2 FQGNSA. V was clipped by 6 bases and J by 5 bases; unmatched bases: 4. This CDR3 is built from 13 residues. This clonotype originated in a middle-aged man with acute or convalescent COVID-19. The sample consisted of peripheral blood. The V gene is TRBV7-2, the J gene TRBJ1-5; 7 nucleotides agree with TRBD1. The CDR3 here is CASRGDRDQPQHF. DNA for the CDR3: TGTGCCAGCAGGGGGGACAGAGATCAGCCCCAGCATTTT.